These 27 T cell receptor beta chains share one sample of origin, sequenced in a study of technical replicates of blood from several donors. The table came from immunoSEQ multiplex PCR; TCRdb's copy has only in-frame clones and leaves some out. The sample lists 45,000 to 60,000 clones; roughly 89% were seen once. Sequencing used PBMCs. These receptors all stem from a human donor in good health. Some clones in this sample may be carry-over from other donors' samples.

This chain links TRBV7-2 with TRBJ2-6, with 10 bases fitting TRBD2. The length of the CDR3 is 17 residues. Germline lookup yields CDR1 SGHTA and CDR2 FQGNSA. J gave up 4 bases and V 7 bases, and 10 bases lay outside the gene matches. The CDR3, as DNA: TGTGCCAGCACCGTACTAGCGGGGCGGATAGGGGCCAACGTCCTGACTTTC. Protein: CASTVLAGRIGANVLTF.

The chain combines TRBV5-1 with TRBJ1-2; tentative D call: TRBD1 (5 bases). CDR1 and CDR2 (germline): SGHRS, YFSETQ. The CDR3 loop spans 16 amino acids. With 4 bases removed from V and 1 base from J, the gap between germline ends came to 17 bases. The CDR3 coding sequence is TGCGCCAGCAGCCCTGGCGGTGGCAGGGATAACTATGGCTACACCTTC. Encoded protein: CASSPGGGRDNYGYTF.

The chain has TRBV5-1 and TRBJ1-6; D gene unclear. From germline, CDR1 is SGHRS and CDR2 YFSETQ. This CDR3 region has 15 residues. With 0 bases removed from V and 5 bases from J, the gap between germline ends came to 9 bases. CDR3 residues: CASSLATGNNSPLHF. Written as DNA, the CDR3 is TGCGCCAGCAGCTTGGCCACCGGGAATAATTCACCCCTCCACTTT.

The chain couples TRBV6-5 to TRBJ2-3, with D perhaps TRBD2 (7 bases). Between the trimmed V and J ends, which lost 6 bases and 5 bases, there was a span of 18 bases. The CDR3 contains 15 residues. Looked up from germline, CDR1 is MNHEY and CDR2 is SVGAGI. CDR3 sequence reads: CASSLQGGGGDTQYF. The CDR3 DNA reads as TGTGCCAGCAGCTTACAGGGTGGGGGGGGAGATACGCAGTATTTT.

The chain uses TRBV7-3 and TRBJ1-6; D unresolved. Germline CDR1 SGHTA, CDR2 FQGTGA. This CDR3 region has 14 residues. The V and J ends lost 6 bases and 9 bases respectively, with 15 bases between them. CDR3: CASSLGSGGSPLHF. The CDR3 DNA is TGTGCCAGCAGTTTAGGGTCGGGTGGTTCACCCCTCCACTTT.

CDR3 nucleotide sequence: TGTGCCAGCAGTCGGAACTATGGCTACACCTTC. The encoded protein is CASSRNYGYTF. This chain connects TRBV5-6 to TRBJ1-2; no reliable D call. Trimming pared 5 bases from V and 2 bases from J, leaving 4 bases between. Germline V lookup: CDR1 SGHDT, CDR2 YYEEEE. The CDR3 consists of 11 residues.

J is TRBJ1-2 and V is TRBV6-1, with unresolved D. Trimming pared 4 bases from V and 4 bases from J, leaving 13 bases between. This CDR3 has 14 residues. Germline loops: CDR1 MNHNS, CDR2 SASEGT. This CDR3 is CASSGAFGLYGYTF. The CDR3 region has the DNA TGTGCCAGCAGTGGAGCGTTTGGACTCTATGGCTACACCTTC.

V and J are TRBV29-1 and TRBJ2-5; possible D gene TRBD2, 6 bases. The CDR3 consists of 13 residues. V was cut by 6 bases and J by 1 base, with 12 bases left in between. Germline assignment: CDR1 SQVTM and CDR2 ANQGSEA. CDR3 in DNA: TGCAGCGTCAGGAGGGACGGCCAAGAGACCCAGTACTTC. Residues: CSVRRDGQETQYF.

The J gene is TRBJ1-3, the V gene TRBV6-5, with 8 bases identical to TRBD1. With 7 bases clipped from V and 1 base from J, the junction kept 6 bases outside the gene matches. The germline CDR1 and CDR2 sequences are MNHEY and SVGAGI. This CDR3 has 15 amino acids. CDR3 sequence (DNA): TGTGCCAGCAATGGACAGGGACATTCTGGAAACACCATATATTTT. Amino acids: CASNGQGHSGNTIYF.

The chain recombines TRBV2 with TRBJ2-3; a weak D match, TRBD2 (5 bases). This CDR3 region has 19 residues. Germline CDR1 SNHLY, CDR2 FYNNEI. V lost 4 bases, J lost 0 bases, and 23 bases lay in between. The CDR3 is CASSAKLGHVQFSTDTQYF. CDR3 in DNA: TGTGCCAGCAGTGCCAAACTAGGCCACGTTCAATTTAGCACAGATACGCAGTATTTT. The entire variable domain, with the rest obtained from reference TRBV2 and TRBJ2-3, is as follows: EPEVTQTPSHQVTQMGQEVILRCVPISNHLYFYWYRQILGQKVEFLVSFYNNEISEKSEIFDDQFSVERPDGSNFTLKIRSTKLEDSAMYFCASSAKLGHVQFSTDTQYFGPGTRLTVL.

CDR3 bases: TGTGCCAGCAGAGACAGGGCTTCTAATGAAAAACTGTTTTTT. Its protein product is CASRDRASNEKLFF. The rearrangement links TRBV6-5 to TRBJ1-4; the match to TRBD1 covers 7 bases. This CDR3 has 14 amino acids. Trimming removed 6 bases from V and 3 bases from J; junction bases left unmatched: 4. Germline V lookup: CDR1 MNHEY, CDR2 SVGAGI.

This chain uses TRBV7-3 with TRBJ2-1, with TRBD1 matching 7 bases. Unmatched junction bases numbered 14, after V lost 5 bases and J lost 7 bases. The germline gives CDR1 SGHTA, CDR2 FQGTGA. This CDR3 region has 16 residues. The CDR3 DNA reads TGTGCCAGCAGCGGTGGTAGGGGGCGTTTGGATAATGAGCAGTTCTTC. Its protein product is CASSGGRGRLDNEQFF.

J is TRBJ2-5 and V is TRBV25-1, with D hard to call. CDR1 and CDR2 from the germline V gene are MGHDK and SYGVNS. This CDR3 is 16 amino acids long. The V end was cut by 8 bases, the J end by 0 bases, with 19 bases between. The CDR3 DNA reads TGTGCCAGCTCCCCGCGAGAGGCTTCTGACCAAGAGACCCAGTACTTC. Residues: CASSPREASDQETQYF.

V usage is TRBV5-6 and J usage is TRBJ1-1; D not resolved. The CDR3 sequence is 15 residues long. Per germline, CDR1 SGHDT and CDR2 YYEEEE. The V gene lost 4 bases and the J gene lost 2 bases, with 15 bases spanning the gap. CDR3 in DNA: TGTGCCAGCAGCCTTCCATTCCGGGTCAACACTGAAGCTTTCTTT. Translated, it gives CASSLPFRVNTEAFF.

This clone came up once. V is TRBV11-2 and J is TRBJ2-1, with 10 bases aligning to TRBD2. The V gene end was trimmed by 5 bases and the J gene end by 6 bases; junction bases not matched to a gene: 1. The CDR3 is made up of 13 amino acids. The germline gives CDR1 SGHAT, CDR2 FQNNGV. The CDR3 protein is CASSLAGANEQFF. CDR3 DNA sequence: TGTGCCAGCAGCCTAGCGGGAGCCAATGAGCAGTTCTTC.

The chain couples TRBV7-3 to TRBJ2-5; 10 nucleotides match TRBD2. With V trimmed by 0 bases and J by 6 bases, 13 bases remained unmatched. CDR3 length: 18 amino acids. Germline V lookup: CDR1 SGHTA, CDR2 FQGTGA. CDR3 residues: CASSLTGGTSVSHQTQYF. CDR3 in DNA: TGTGCCAGCAGCTTAACGGGGGGGACTAGCGTATCTCACCAGACCCAGTACTTC.

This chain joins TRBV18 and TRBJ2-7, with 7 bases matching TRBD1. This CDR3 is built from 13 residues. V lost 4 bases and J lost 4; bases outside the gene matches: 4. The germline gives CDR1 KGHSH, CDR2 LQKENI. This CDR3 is CASSQGALYEQYF. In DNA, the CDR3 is TGTGCCAGCTCACAGGGGGCGCTGTACGAGCAGTACTTC.

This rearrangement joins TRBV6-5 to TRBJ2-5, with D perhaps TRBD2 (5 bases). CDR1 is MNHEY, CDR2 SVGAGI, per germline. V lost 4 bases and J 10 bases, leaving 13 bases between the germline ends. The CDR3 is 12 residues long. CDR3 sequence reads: CASSSPLGSQYF. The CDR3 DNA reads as TGTGCCAGCAGTTCCCCGTTAGGGAGCCAGTACTTC.

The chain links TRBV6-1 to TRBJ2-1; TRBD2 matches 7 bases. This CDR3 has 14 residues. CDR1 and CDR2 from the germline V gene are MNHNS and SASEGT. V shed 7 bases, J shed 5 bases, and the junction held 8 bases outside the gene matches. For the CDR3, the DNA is TGTGCCAGCATGCCCGGGACTACAAACAATGAGCAGTTCTTC. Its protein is CASMPGTTNNEQFF.

The CDR3 sequence is CASSLEETQYF. The CDR3 DNA follows: TGCGCCAGCAGCCTAGAAGAGACCCAGTACTTC. The V call is TRBV5-1, the J call TRBJ2-5; no firm D call. The V and J ends lost 4 bases and 3 bases respectively, with 4 bases between them. Germline-derived CDR1 and CDR2 are SGHRS and YFSETQ. The CDR3 contains 11 residues.

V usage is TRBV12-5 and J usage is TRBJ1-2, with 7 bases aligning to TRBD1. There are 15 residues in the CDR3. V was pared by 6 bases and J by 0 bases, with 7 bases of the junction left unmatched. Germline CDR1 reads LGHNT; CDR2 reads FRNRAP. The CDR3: CASGTRTGTNYGYTF. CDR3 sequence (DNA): TGTGCTAGTGGAACCCGGACAGGTACTAACTATGGCTACACCTTC.

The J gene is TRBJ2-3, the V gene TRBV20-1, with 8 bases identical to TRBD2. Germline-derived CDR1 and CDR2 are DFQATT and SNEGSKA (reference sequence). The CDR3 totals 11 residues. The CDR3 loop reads CSTSGADTQYF. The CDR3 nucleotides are TGCAGCACTAGCGGAGCAGATACGCAGTATTTT.

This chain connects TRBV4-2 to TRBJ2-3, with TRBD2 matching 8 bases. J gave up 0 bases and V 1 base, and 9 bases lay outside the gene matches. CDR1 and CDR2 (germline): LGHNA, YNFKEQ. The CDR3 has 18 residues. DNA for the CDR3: TGTGCCAGCAGCCAAGCAGGGCTAGCGGGTTTTAGCACAGATACGCAGTATTTT. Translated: CASSQAGLAGFSTDTQYF.

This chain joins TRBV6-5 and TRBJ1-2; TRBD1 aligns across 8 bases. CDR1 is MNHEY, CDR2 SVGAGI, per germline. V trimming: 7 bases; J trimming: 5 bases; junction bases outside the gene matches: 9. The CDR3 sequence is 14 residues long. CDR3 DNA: TGTGCCAGCAAAACGGCCGGGACAGGTTATGGCTACACCTTC. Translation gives CASKTAGTGYGYTF.

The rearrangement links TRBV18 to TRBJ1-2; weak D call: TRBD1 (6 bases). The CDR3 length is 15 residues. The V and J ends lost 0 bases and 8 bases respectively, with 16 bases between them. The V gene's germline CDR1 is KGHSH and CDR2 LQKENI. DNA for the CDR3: TGTGCCAGCTCACCACCTTCCCAGGCCCAGGGGGGCTACACCTTC. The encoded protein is CASSPPSQAQGGYTF.

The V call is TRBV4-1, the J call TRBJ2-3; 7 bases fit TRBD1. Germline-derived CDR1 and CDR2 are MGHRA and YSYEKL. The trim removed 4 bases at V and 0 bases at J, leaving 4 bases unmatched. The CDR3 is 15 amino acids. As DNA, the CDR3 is TGCGCCAGCAGCCCGCGACAGGGTAGCACAGATACGCAGTATTTT. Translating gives CASSPRQGSTDTQYF.

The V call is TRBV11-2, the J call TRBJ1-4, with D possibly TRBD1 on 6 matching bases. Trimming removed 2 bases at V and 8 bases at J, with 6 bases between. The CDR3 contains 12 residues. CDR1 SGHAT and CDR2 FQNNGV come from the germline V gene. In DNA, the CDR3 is TGTGCCAGCAGCTTACAGGGGGAAAAACTGTTTTTT. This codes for CASSLQGEKLFF. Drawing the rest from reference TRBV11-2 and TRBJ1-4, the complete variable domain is EAGVAQSPRYKIIEKRQSVAFWCNPISGHATLYWYQQILGQGPKLLIQFQNNGVVDDSQLPKDRFSAERLKGVDSTLKIQPAKLEDSAVYLCASSLQGEKLFFGSGTQLSVL.